This T cell receptor (beta chain) was sequenced for a study of vaccination effects on CD4 cells after COVID-19. Study context: Each participant was given two doses of one vaccine (BNT162b2 or mRNA-1273).

Details on this clone: Its target is not known.

CDR1 and CDR2 (germline): SGHRS, YFSETQ. CDR3 length: 16 residues. The germline V and J ends were trimmed by 4 bases and 5 bases, with 18 bases remaining between them. Ahead of sequencing, the ViraFEST assay grew antigen-specific CD4+ T cells using viral peptide pools. Subsequent to a culture period of about ten days, CD4+ T cells were isolated. Among the vaccine recipients, none had a prior SARS-CoV-2 infection, and nucleocapsid antibodies were negative. Whole-study findings and limits: Researchers report that only 1 of 255 vaccine-induced clones in healthy vaccinees cross-reacted with common cold coronaviruses. Clones arising from infection and from vaccination showed marked clonal contraction late after vaccination.

Measured with immunoSEQ multiplex PCR; TCRdb has only the in-frame clones, and not every one. Among some 70,000 clones, about four fifths were seen once, and the ten largest hold 12%. Sequenced material: CD4+ T cells from PBMCs cultured with SARS-CoV-2 spike peptides, taken before COVID-19 vaccination. The chain couples TRBV5-1 to TRBJ2-2, with D perhaps given as TRBD1 or TRBD2 (7 bases each). This receptor was identified in a human donor who received a COVID-19 vaccine. The CDR3 region has the DNA TGCGCCAGCAGCGCCTCCGGGACAGCGGGGACCGGGGAGCTGTTTTTT. It yields the protein CASSASGTAGTGELFF.